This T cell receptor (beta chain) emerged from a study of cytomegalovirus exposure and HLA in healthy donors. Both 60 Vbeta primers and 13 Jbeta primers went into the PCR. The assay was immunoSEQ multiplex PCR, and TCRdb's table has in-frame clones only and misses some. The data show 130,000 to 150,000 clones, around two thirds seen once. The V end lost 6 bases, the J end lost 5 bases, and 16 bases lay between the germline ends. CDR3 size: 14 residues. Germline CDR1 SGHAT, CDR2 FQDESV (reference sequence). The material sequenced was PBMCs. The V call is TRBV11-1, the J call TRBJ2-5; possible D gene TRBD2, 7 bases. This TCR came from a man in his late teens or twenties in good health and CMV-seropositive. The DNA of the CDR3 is TGTGCCAGCAGAGCACCCGGGGGGCAGGAGACCCAGTACTTC. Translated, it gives CASRAPGGQETQYF.